This T cell receptor beta chain was identified during a study of blood T cell repertoires in COVID-19. On the study more broadly: The samples span acute and convalescent COVID-19 from the United States, Italy and Spain. PBMCs, B-cell-depleted T cells, or T cells were the source of the cDNA or gDNA that made up the material.

Germline V gene sequence: CDR1 SGHDN, CDR2 FVKESK. This CDR3 is 13 amino acids long. V gave up 2 bases and J gave up 7 bases, with 11 bases separating them. In the source study's methods: Amplification from reference gene primers served as the basis for estimated nucleated cell counts. TCRdb's table, derived via immunoSEQ multiplex PCR, lists solely in-frame clones and lacks some. V and J calls and clone size come straight from that table; D and trimming were deduced from the DNA. The data contain about 54,000 clones, more than 75% of them singletons. The clonotype comes from a man aged 35 to 55 with active COVID-19. Sequenced input: peripheral blood. The V gene is TRBV14, the J gene TRBJ1-2; D perhaps matches TRBD1 (6 bases). The CDR3 DNA sequence: TGTGCCAGCAGCCAATCAGGGGAGAGTGGCTACACCTTC. This encodes CASSQSGESGYTF.